This T cell receptor beta chain was sequenced during a study of blood T cell repertoires in COVID-19. Overall study: The study drew acute and convalescent COVID-19 samples from the United States, Italy and Spain. The analysed material was cDNA or gDNA that came from T cells, B-cell-depleted T cells, or PBMCs.

A word on this clone: The germline gene is not matched at one end of the junction; a read error may be the cause.

Per the authors' pipeline: Researchers report that nucleated cell counts were estimated from reference gene primer amplification. TCRdb keeps only in-frame clones here, not all; method: immunoSEQ multiplex PCR. D and trimming were read from the DNA, whereas the V and J calls and clone size are those reported in that table. Of 220,000 or so clones listed, 82% are singletons. Seattle's cohort entered during active infection and was followed longitudinally. Germline CDR1 SSHAT, CDR2 FNYEAQ (reference sequence). This CDR3 contains 14 residues. Specimen: peripheral blood. J is TRBJ2-7 and V is TRBV7-7, with 8 bases identical to TRBD1. The clonotype was recovered from a woman of 80 years or more with COVID-19, enrolled during active disease. The CDR3 DNA reads as TGTGCTAGCAGCTTAGGACAGGGCGCCTACGAGCAGTACTTC. Amino acids: CASSLGQGAYEQYF. Drawing the rest from reference TRBV7-7 and TRBJ2-7, the complete variable domain is GAGVSQSPRYKVTKRGQDVTLRCDPISSHATLYWYQQALGQGPEFLTYFNYEAQPDKSGLPSDRFSAERPEGSISTLTIQRTEQRDSAMYRCASSLGQGAYEQYFGPGTRLTVT.